This T cell receptor (beta chain) was recovered during a study of regulatory T cells in long-lasting Graves disease. General observations from the study: TCR diversity was lower in persistent than newly diagnosed Graves' disease. Relative to new patients (roughly 980), persistent patients exhibited greater sharing of public clonotypes (about 3,000).

This clonotype was seen just once. The antigen remains unidentified. In building TCR beta libraries, iRepertoire HTBI primers were used together with Arm-PCR of CDR3 regions. TCRdb re-called the multiplex PCR reads with MiXCR, one entry per CDR3 protein. The top ten hold approximately 20% of the sample, which has some 250,000 distinct CDR3 sequences, approximately 20% seen once. Indicated time point: newly diagnosed GD, antithyroid drugs for less than 3 months. Researchers made the TCR library from RNA that was extracted from PBMCs. Per American Thyroid Association guidelines, Graves' disease was diagnosed. The CDR3 runs to 15 residues. Germline CDR1 reads MDHEN; CDR2 reads SYDVKM. Trimming cost V 5 bases and J 2 bases; bases outside gene matches: 5.

The sequence was collected from a female donor with Graves disease. This sequence joins TRBV28 and TRBJ2-7; 11 bases are a match to TRBD2. Material: peripheral blood mononuclear cells (PBMCs), obtained at new diagnosis, from a patient treated with antithyroid drugs. Here the CDR3 DNA reads TGTGCCAGCAGTCGGGGGACTAGCGGTACCTACGAGCAGTACTTC. This translates into CASSRGTSGTYEQYF.